Below, 24 T cell receptor beta chains from the same sample are listed, as sequenced in a study of Ad26.COV2.S vaccination and SARS-CoV-2 variants. Treatment defined: 15 to 20 received Ad26.COV2.S at low or high dose, single or two shots; roughly 5 received placebo; per-sample allocation not given. Vaccine and placebo recipients were sampled on day 63 after the first injection. Sequencing used immunoSEQ multiplex PCR; TCRdb keeps in-frame clones, though not all of them. The sample lists 400,000 to 500,000 clones, about 88% occurring once. This specimen consisted of peripheral blood, obtained in a trial of Ad26.COV2.S vaccine versus placebo. All receptors come from a person aged 18-65 years who received the Ad26.COV2.S COVID-19 vaccine or a placebo.

This clone was seen only once. The chain couples TRBV7-3 to TRBJ2-3; 12 nucleotides match TRBD2. The CDR3 extends over 17 amino acids. With V trimmed by 5 bases and J by 6 bases, 12 bases remained unmatched. Per germline, CDR1 SGHTA and CDR2 FQGTGA. CDR3 coding DNA: TGTGCCAGCAGCCCGCGGGCTAGCGGGAGGGGATACGATACGCAGTATTTT. Residues: CASSPRASGRGYDTQYF.

This clone has a handful of counts. V and J are TRBV2 and TRBJ1-2; D uncertain. Germline values: CDR1 SNHLY, CDR2 FYNNEI. V lost 1 base, J lost 6 bases, and 9 bases lay in between. This CDR3 contains 13 residues. The CDR3 DNA follows: TGTGCCAGCAGTGAAGAGGCCCGCGATGGCTACACCTTC. Its translation is CASSEEARDGYTF.

The chain joins TRBV30 to TRBJ1-1, with D unclear. The CDR3 length is 11 residues. Between the trimmed V and J ends, which lost 4 bases and 1 base, there was a span of 4 bases. Germline V gives CDR1 GTSNPN, CDR2 SVGIG (reference sequence). The CDR3 reads CAWTRNTEAFF. The CDR3 coding sequence is TGTGCCTGGACCAGGAACACTGAAGCTTTCTTT.

The CDR3 DNA is TGTGCCAGCCATCCACCGGGGCTGAACACTGAAGCTTTCTTT. This translates into CASHPPGLNTEAFF. V and J are TRBV6-5 and TRBJ1-1, with D tentatively TRBD1 (5 bases). V lost 8 bases to trimming and J lost 0 bases, with 13 bases between them. The CDR3 consists of 14 residues. Germline lookup yields CDR1 MNHEY and CDR2 SVGAGI.

The chain employs TRBV5-4 and TRBJ1-4, with D possibly matching TRBD1 (5 bases). Germline CDR1 and CDR2: SGHNT and YYREEE (reference sequence). The CDR3 has 15 amino acids. V lost 4 bases and J 5 bases, leaving 15 bases between the germline ends. Here the CDR3 DNA reads TGTGCCAGCAGCCCATCAGGGACGAGGAATGAAAAACTGTTTTTT. This translates into CASSPSGTRNEKLFF.

The V and J genes are TRBV7-6 and TRBJ1-1; D gene ambiguous. The CDR3 runs 14 residues. Trimming took off 1 base at V and 4 bases at J, with 10 bases between the two ends. Germline V gene data show CDR1 as SGHVS and CDR2 as FNYEAQ. This chain's CDR3 is CASSLGRRGTEAFF. The CDR3, as DNA: TGTGCCAGCAGCTTAGGGAGGCGTGGCACTGAAGCTTTCTTT.

V gene TRBV7-9 combines with J gene TRBJ1-3, with D perhaps TRBD1 (5 bases). Germline V gene data show CDR1 as SEHNR and CDR2 as FQNEAQ (reference sequence). The CDR3 totals 16 residues. Trimming shortened V by 1 base and J by 0 bases, and 10 bases separated the two germline ends. CDR3 coding DNA: TGTGCCAGCAGCTTAGAACAGGCGAGCTCTGGAAACACCATATATTTT. It yields the protein CASSLEQASSGNTIYF.

This clone was seen just once. This rearrangement joins TRBV7-2 to TRBJ2-7, with D hard to call. Germline V gives CDR1 SGHTA, CDR2 FQGNSA. The CDR3 runs 12 residues. V shed 5 bases and J shed 7 bases, with 12 bases lying between them. CDR3 loop: CASSPQNGEQYF. DNA of the CDR3: TGTGCCAGCAGCCCTCAAAATGGGGAGCAGTACTTC.

A single count supports this clone. The J gene is TRBJ1-2, the V gene TRBV10-3; the match to TRBD1 covers 7 bases. In germline, CDR1 is ENHRY, CDR2 SYGVKD. The CDR3 is 12 residues long. After removal of 0 bases from V and 14 bases from J, the junction contained 6 bases not matched to a gene. CDR3 residues: CAISESGDSRTF. Written as DNA, the CDR3 is TGTGCCATCAGTGAGTCAGGGGACAGTAGGACCTTC.

The rearrangement joins TRBV27 to TRBJ2-1; 9 positions agree with TRBD2. This CDR3 region has 17 residues. V lost 2 bases, J lost 2 bases, and 7 bases stayed unmatched. The germline V gene encodes CDR1 MNHEY and CDR2 SMNVEV (reference sequence). CDR3 nucleotides: TGTGCCAGCAGTTTACGTGTGCGGGAGGGCGCCTACAATGAGCAGTTCTTC. This translates into CASSLRVREGAYNEQFF.

This chain uses TRBV7-2 with TRBJ1-1; 12 bases line up with TRBD1. The CDR3 length is 14 residues. Germline loops: CDR1 SGHTA, CDR2 FQGNSA. The V segment lost 1 base and the J segment 12 bases; nucleotides outside the gene matches: 6. The CDR3: CASSLDGTGGRSFF. In nucleotides, the CDR3 is TGTGCCAGCAGCTTAGACGGGACAGGGGGCAGATCTTTCTTT.

This chain joins TRBV15 and TRBJ1-1; TRBD1 might be the D (5 bases). Germline values: CDR1 LNHNV, CDR2 YYDKDF (reference sequence). CDR3 size: 13 residues. V lost 5 bases, J lost 7 bases, and 14 bases lay in between. The DNA for the CDR3 is TGTGCCACCAGCCCCGGCCGGGGGGGTGAAGCTTTCTTT. Protein product: CATSPGRGGEAFF.

The chain carries TRBV7-9 and TRBJ1-1; tentative D call: TRBD1 (5 bases). CDR1 is SEHNR, CDR2 FQNEAQ, per germline (reference sequence). Trimming took off 0 bases at V and 8 bases at J, with 13 bases between the two ends. The CDR3 runs 14 residues. The CDR3 loop is CASSLAFVGTEAFF. The CDR3, as DNA: TGTGCCAGCAGCTTAGCGTTTGTGGGGACGGAAGCTTTCTTT.

V usage is TRBV29-1 and J usage is TRBJ2-5, with 8 bases lining up with TRBD1. The length of the CDR3 is 15 residues. CDR1 is SQVTM and CDR2 is ANQGSEA in the germline V gene. V shed 7 bases, J shed 5 bases, and the junction held 15 bases outside the gene matches. CDR3 amino acids: CSGSGGAGYMETQYF. The CDR3 bases are TGCAGCGGGTCAGGGGGCGCCGGGTATATGGAGACCCAGTACTTC.

The sample holds one count of this clone. This chain connects TRBV9 to TRBJ2-2, with TRBD2 matching over 7 bases. Per the germline V gene, CDR1 is SGDLS and CDR2 is YYNGEE. V lost 2 bases to trimming and J lost 0 bases; unmatched junction nucleotides: 7. The CDR3 consists of 17 residues. The CDR3 is CASSVKAGIANTGELFF. The CDR3 DNA sequence: TGTGCCAGCAGCGTCAAAGCGGGGATTGCGAACACCGGGGAGCTGTTTTTT.

V usage is TRBV13 and J usage is TRBJ2-1, with no clear D. Trimming took 5 bases from V and 4 from J, leaving 21 bases between them. The CDR3 is made up of 17 amino acids. Germline V gives CDR1 PRHDT, CDR2 FYEKMQ (reference sequence). CDR3 in amino acids: CASSLQPTAVRYNEQFF. As DNA, the CDR3 is TGTGCCAGCAGCCTACAACCGACCGCCGTCCGATACAATGAGCAGTTCTTC.

V usage is TRBV9 and J usage is TRBJ1-1, with unresolved D. Germline CDR1 and CDR2: SGDLS and YYNGEE. The CDR3 consists of 14 residues. Deletions cut 0 bases from V and 4 bases from J, with 10 bases between. Written as DNA, the CDR3 is TGTGCCAGCAGCGTAGATGGTTGGGGCACTGAAGCTTTCTTT. Its protein is CASSVDGWGTEAFF.

The chain uses TRBV18 and TRBJ2-7; 9 nucleotides match TRBD2. In germline, CDR1 is KGHSH, CDR2 LQKENI. The CDR3 has 16 residues. The junction had 10 bases not matched to a gene; V was cut back by 3 bases and J by 4 bases. The CDR3 sequence: CASSPVAGGKLYEQYV. CDR3 in DNA: TGTGCCAGCTCACCTGTCGCGGGAGGGAAACTTTACGAGCAGTACGTC.

The chain recombines TRBV2 with TRBJ1-2, with TRBD1 matching 10 bases. The CDR3 has 13 residues. Germline assignment: CDR1 SNHLY and CDR2 FYNNEI. V shed 5 bases, J shed 7 bases, and the junction held 4 bases outside the gene matches. This CDR3 is CASSRQGALGYTF. DNA of the CDR3: TGTGCCAGCAGTCGACAGGGGGCGCTTGGCTACACCTTC.

This chain connects TRBV5-1 to TRBJ2-1; D possibly corresponds to TRBD1 (6 bases). The V end lost 6 bases, the J end lost 5 bases, and 12 bases lay between the germline ends. Germline CDR1 reads SGHRS; CDR2 reads YFSETQ. The CDR3 extends over 13 amino acids. CDR3 bases: TGCGCCAGCAACATAGGACAGAACAATGAGCAGTTCTTC. This encodes CASNIGQNNEQFF. Looking up the rest from reference TRBV5-1 and TRBJ2-1 gives the full variable domain: KAGVTQTPRYLIKTRGQQVTLSCSPISGHRSVSWYQQTPGQGLQFLFEYFSETQRNKGNFPGRFSGRQFSNSRSEMNVSTLELGDSALYLCASNIGQNNEQFFGPGTRLTVL.

The gene calls are TRBV4-3 and TRBJ1-4; D not resolved. Germline CDR1 LGHNA, CDR2 YSLEER. The CDR3 contains 13 residues. Trimming pared 1 base from V and 8 bases from J, leaving 8 bases between. CDR3 in DNA: TGCGCCAGCAGCCAAGGTTTAGGGGAAAAACTGTTTTTT. Residues: CASSQGLGEKLFF.

The J gene is TRBJ1-1, the V gene TRBV7-9; perhaps TRBD1 as D (5 bases). The CDR3 covers 16 residues. Trimming left V 5 bases short and J 0 bases short, with 16 bases between. The germline gives CDR1 SEHNR, CDR2 FQNEAQ (reference sequence). The CDR3 DNA reads TGTGCCAGCAGCCCGCCCGGGGGATTCATGAACACTGAAGCTTTCTTT. It specifies CASSPPGGFMNTEAFF.

This clone was seen a few times. The chain carries TRBV9 and TRBJ2-2; TRBD2 is a possible D gene (6 bases). Deletions cut 0 bases from V and 3 bases from J, with 12 bases between. Per germline, CDR1 SGDLS and CDR2 YYNGEE. This CDR3 has 16 amino acids. DNA for the CDR3: TGTGCCAGCAGCGTAGGAGTAGCGGAATACACCGGGGAGCTGTTTTTT. The encoded protein is CASSVGVAEYTGELFF.

DNA for the CDR3: TGTGCCAGTAGTATAGGAGCTGGGTCGGGTCAGCCCCAGCATTTT. This encodes CASSIGAGSGQPQHF. The chain couples TRBV19 to TRBJ1-5; D uncertain. The CDR3 spans 15 residues. Germline CDR1 and CDR2: LNHDA and SQIVND (reference sequence). V gave up 1 base and J gave up 6 bases, with 13 bases separating them.